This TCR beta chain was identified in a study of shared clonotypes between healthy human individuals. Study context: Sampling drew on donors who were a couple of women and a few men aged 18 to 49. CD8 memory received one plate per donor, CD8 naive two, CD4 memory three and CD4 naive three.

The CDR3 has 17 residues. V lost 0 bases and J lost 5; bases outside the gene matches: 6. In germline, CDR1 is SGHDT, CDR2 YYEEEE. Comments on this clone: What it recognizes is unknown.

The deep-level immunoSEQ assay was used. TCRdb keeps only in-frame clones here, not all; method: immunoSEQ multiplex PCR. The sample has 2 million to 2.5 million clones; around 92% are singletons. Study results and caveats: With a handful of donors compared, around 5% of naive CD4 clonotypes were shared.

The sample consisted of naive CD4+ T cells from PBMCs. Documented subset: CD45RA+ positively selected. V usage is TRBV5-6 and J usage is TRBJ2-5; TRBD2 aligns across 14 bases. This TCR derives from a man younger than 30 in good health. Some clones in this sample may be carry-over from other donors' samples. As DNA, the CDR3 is TGTGCCAGCAGCTTGGGACTAGCGGGAGGGCCCGTGGAGACCCAGTACTTC. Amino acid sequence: CASSLGLAGGPVETQYF.